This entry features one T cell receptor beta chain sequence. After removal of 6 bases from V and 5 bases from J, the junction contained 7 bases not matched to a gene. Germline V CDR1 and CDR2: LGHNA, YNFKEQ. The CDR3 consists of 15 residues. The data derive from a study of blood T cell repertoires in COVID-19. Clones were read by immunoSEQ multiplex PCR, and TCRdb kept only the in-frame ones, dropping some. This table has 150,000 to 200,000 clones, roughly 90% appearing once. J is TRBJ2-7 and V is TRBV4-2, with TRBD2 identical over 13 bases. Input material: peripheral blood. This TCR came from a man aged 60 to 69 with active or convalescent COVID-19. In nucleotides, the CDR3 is TGTGCCAGCAGTCCTAGGACTAGCGGGAGTAACGAGCAGTACTTC. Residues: CASSPRTSGSNEQYF.